These 9 T cell receptor beta chains share one sample of origin, sequenced in a study of CD8+ T cells in alopecia areata. Extraction and reverse transcription of RNA yielded cDNA as the sequencing template. Clones were sequenced by immunoSEQ multiplex PCR, and TCRdb holds only the in-frame ones, with some missing. The sample lists some 150,000 clones, roughly nine tenths occurring once. Sample treatment: oral pan-JAK inhibitor, 5-10 mg twice daily. The starting material was CD8+ T cells sorted from blood, obtained at week 4, from a patient treated with tofacitinib. Receptors originate from a human donor with alopecia areata.

This clone was found once. The genes are TRBV4-1 and TRBJ2-7, with unresolved D. The germline V gene has CDR1 MGHRA and CDR2 YSYEKL. Trimming removed 0 bases from V and 3 bases from J, with 12 bases in between. This CDR3 has 15 residues. The CDR3 coding sequence is TGCGCCAGCAGCCAAGAAGTGGATTCCATCTACGAGCAGTACTTC. Protein sequence: CASSQEVDSIYEQYF.

The chain has TRBV29-1 and TRBJ2-1; D remains ambiguous. The V and J ends lost 7 bases and 4 bases respectively, with 11 bases between them. This CDR3 has 12 residues. Germline CDR1 SQVTM, CDR2 ANQGSEA. CDR3 nucleotides: TGCAGCGGGCTAGACGATTACAATGAGCAGTTCTTC. Its protein product is CSGLDDYNEQFF.

This clone has just a few counts. V usage is TRBV9 and J usage is TRBJ2-7, with D possibly called TRBD1 or TRBD2 (5 bases each). Germline lookup yields CDR1 SGDLS and CDR2 YYNGEE. Deletions cut 4 bases from V and 1 base from J, with 9 bases between. The length of the CDR3 is 13 residues. The CDR3, as DNA: TGTGCCAGCAGCCCAGAGGGGTCCTACGAGCAGTACTTC. It yields the protein CASSPEGSYEQYF.

This clone was observed once. The rearrangement uses TRBV7-9 and TRBJ2-7, with D possibly being TRBD2 (6 bases). Germline CDR1 reads SEHNR; CDR2 reads FQNEAQ (reference sequence). The CDR3 loop spans 13 amino acids. The V end was cut by 1 base, the J end by 5 bases, with 9 bases between. The CDR3 coding sequence is TGTGCCAGCAGCTTAGAAGGAGGGGACGAGCAGTACTTC. It yields the protein CASSLEGGDEQYF.

The rearrangement joins TRBV11-2 to TRBJ2-1; 11 positions agree with TRBD2. Per germline, CDR1 SGHAT and CDR2 FQNNGV. V lost 2 bases to trimming and J lost 0 bases; unmatched junction nucleotides: 6. This CDR3 is built from 18 residues. The CDR3 DNA reads TGTGCCAGCAGCTTAAGTCCTAGCGGGGGGAGCTCCTACAATGAGCAGTTCTTC. It translates to CASSLSPSGGSSYNEQFF.

The rearrangement links TRBV29-1 to TRBJ1-1; possibly TRBD1 for D (5 bases). The CDR3 is 11 amino acids. CDR1 is SQVTM, CDR2 ANQGSEA, per germline. The ends were cut back, 2 bases at V and 8 bases at J, with 9 bases in the middle. CDR3 DNA sequence: TGCAGCGTTGAACCATGGACAGAAGCTTTCTTT. It encodes CSVEPWTEAFF.

As DNA, the CDR3 is TGTGCCAGCTGTAAGGGCTACACCTTC. It codes for CASCKGYTF. The chain employs TRBV21-1 and TRBJ1-2. TRBV21-1 is listed as a pseudogene. CDR3 length: 9 amino acids.

This clone was detected only once. The gene calls are TRBV5-1 and TRBJ2-6; D gene ambiguous. The CDR3 spans 14 residues. The V and J ends lost 0 bases and 4 bases respectively, with 5 bases between them. Germline assignment: CDR1 SGHRS and CDR2 YFSETQ. CDR3 region: CASSLGEGANVLTF. The CDR3 DNA reads TGCGCCAGCAGCTTGGGGGAAGGGGCCAACGTCCTGACTTTC. The whole variable domain, remainder taken from reference TRBV5-1 and TRBJ2-6, is KAGVTQTPRYLIKTRGQQVTLSCSPISGHRSVSWYQQTPGQGLQFLFEYFSETQRNKGNFPGRFSGRQFSNSRSEMNVSTLELGDSALYLCASSLGEGANVLTFGAGSRLTVL.

V is TRBV25-1 and J is TRBJ2-7; D is unclear. V lost 6 bases and J lost 4, with 16 bases in between. Germline lookup yields CDR1 MGHDK and CDR2 SYGVNS. The CDR3 sequence is 14 residues long. The CDR3 bases are TGTGCCAGCAGCTTAAAAGACAACGTATACGAGCAGTACTTC. Its translation: CASSLKDNVYEQYF.